This TCR beta chain was observed in a study of PD-L1 blockade in urothelial cancer (dated by TCRdb to 2017 to 2019). About the investigation overall: All patients started therapy in about 2014 and received atezolizumab 1,200 mg intravenously every 3 weeks. In the same patients, whole exome sequencing and RNA sequencing of pretreatment tumors were performed in addition to TCR sequencing. Pretreatment tumor samples and matched peripheral blood, collected serially before and after atezolizumab treatment, underwent TCR sequencing. Patients had an ECOG performance status of 0 or 1 and had received between 0 and 3 prior chemotherapy regimens. Several patients achieved durable clinical benefit and 15 to 20 did not. Progression-free survival longer than 6 months counted as durable clinical benefit, and TCR features were additionally tested against both progression-free and overall survival. About nine tenths of the roughly 29 patients were identified as males with urothelial cancer of bladder origin, and a prior smoking history was reported by 18 of 29 patients. The study was an exploratory multi-omic analysis of somatic, immune and clinical correlates of response to PD-L1 blockade with atezolizumab in urothelial cancer. A median of approximately 140,000 T cells and roughly 80,000 unique TCRs was obtained from blood samples, and a median clonality of around 0.08 was observed. Approximately 30 patients had pretreatment blood TCR-seq, some 25 had at least one posttreatment blood collection, and some 25 had tumor TCR-seq. Blood samples were analyzed at two time points: 3 weeks after treatment start (second dose) and 6 weeks after treatment start. The paper as a whole reports these results and caveats: At 3 weeks after the start of treatment, tumor-associated TCR clones in peripheral blood had expanded more in patients with durable benefit (n ≈ 24, p = 0.022). Improved progression-free and overall survival was associated with having pretreatment peripheral blood TCR clonality below the median. Because of the small sample size (n of about 30) and the many exploratory analyses performed, the results are intended to be regarded as hypothesis-generating.

The intended sense of this specimen's time point label: pretreatment peripheral blood. The cohort included 29 patients with locally advanced or metastatic urothelial carcinoma who were treated at Memorial Sloan Kettering on a trial protocol. Peripheral blood mononuclear cells were collected pretreatment and during treatment, with between 1 and 8 total time points per patient. The Qiagen DNeasy Blood extraction kit was used to purify genomic DNA from total PBMCs and tumor samples. Collected pretreatment and during treatment, PBMCs were isolated and stored as previously described. As regards this clone: Its antigen is not yet known. The record has no base qualities; no much larger clone is one base away.

To estimate absolute template abundance from read counts, synthetic TCR analog templates were spiked into each PCR. The immunoSEQ assay was used to amplify TCRbeta CDR3 regions from genomic DNA with bias-controlled V and J gene primers. Rearranged TCRbeta segments were sequenced at approximately 20X coverage. The published analysis was carried out like this. Clustering was used to correct sequencing errors, and CDR3s were annotated against IMGT to assign V, D and J genes. Downstream analyses used only productive TCRbeta rearrangements and left out out-of-frame or stop-codon sequences. To compute clonality, Shannon entropy was normalized by the log of the number of unique productive sequences and then subtracted from one. Fisher's exact test with Benjamini-Hochberg correction, using a cutoff of adjusted p below 0.01, was how clones that differed between time points or between blood and tumor were identified. Imported from immuneACCESS, the table was reduced by TCRdb to in-frame sequences with V and J called. These copies leave out some clones; in studies compared against another copy, an unresolved V gene accounts for under half, and the cause of the remainder is not known. V and J calls and clone size are copied from that table; D and trimming were computed from the DNA. A total of approximately 48,000 clones appear in this sample, approximately 88% of them only once. The ten largest account for over 12% of the sample.

The germline V and J ends show losses of 1 base and 7 bases respectively, and no gene match explains 0 bases of the junction. The CDR3, from cysteine to phenylalanine, totals 13 residues. The DNA shown is the 39-base CDR3, in frame from base 1. CDR1 and CDR2 are drawn from the germline V gene (reference sequence): SGHKS, YYEKEE. The V and J segments used are TRBV5-5 and TRBJ1-4, with TRBD1 identical over 8 junction bases. This TCR was sampled from a woman aged 60-70 years with urothelial cancer. The sample here was PBMCs, taken around atezolizumab (anti-PD-L1) treatment. The CDR3 reads as follows: CASSLTGGEKLFF. The nucleotides are TGTGCCAGCAGCTTGACAGGGGGTGAAAAACTGTTTTTT.